Sequencing of this T cell receptor (beta chain) was carried out in a study of cytomegalovirus exposure and HLA in healthy donors. Study results and caveats: Investigators reported 150 to 200 TCR beta chains as tied to cytomegalovirus.

Primers for the PCR totalled 60 Vbeta and 13 Jbeta. Profiled with immunoSEQ multiplex PCR; TCRdb holds only in-frame clones, not every one. Among roughly 55,000 clones, approximately 80% were seen once, and the ten largest hold 2% to 3%. On this clone: Its antigen is unknown.

Input material: PBMCs. The TCR sequence derives from a female donor in good health and CMV-seronegative.

CDR3 sequence reads: CASSPSRASTDTQYF. As DNA, the CDR3 is TGCGCCAGCAGCCCCTCGAGAGCTAGCACAGATACGCAGTATTTT. The chain has TRBV4-3 and TRBJ2-3, with D unclear. The CDR3 extends over 15 amino acids. Trimming pared 4 bases from V and 0 bases from J, leaving 11 bases between. The germline V gene encodes CDR1 LGHNA and CDR2 YSLEER.